This is a list of T cell receptor beta chains from one sample in a study of PD-1 blockade in classical Hodgkin lymphoma. Produced via immunoSEQ multiplex PCR; TCRdb's table is partial and in-frame only. The sample has 20,000 to 25,000 clones, 77% seen once. The specimen comprised peripheral blood mononuclear cells (PBMCs), sampled before the second cycle of nivolumab. The receptors come from a human donor with classical Hodgkin lymphoma. CDR3s include the opening cysteine and the closing phenylalanine or tryptophan. The D gene is left open where the match is weak. Where a row states a size, it is once, few, many or the class of an expanded clone; other rows omit it.

>-|TRBJ1-1|TRBV5-1|TRBD1
TGCGCCAGCAGCTTGGCCTTAGGGGGCCGTAAAGTGAACACTGAAGCTTTCTTT
CASSLALGGRKVNTEAFF
>few|TRBJ1-1|TRBV7-6|-
TGTGCCAGCAGCTTAGAACCCGGGAACACTGAAGCTTTCTTT
CASSLEPGNTEAFF
>-|TRBJ2-7|TRBV6-5|-
TGTGCCAGCACCCTGGACTTCTCCGAGCAGTACTTC
CASTLDFSEQYF
>-|TRBJ1-1|TRBV5-1|-
TGCGCCAGCAGCTTTTACAGGGAAAGGGGCACTGAAGCTTTCTTT
CASSFYRERGTEAFF
>-|TRBJ1-3|TRBV9|-
TGTGCCAGCAGCGTGGACGAGAGCTCTGGAAACACCATATATTTT
CASSVDESSGNTIYF
>-|TRBJ2-5|TRBV11-2|-
TGTGCCAGCAGCTTAGTCGGCGGTCAAGAGACCCAGTACTTC
CASSLVGGQETQYF
>-|TRBJ2-1|TRBV7-8|TRBD1
TGTGCCAGCAGCTTAGATTTGTCGGGACAGGGTCGGGATGAGCAGTTCTTC
CASSLDLSGQGRDEQFF
>once|TRBJ2-5|TRBV10-3|TRBD2
TGTGCCATCAGTACCGGGACTAGCGGGAGAGAGACCCAGTACTTC
CAISTGTSGRETQYF
>-|TRBJ2-7|TRBV30|-
TGTGCCTGGAGGAGAACCAGGGATTCCTACGAGCAGTACTTC
CAWRRTRDSYEQYF
>-|TRBJ1-1|TRBV5-1|TRBD1
TGCGCCAGCAGCTTGGTGACAGGGGTCATGAACACTGAAGCTTTCTTT
CASSLVTGVMNTEAFF
>-|TRBJ2-5|TRBV4-3|TRBD2
TGCGCCAGCAGCCAAGTCCAGTTTCTGGACGGGGGGACGGAGACCCAGTACTTC
CASSQVQFLDGGTETQYF
>-|TRBJ1-2|TRBV6-1|TRBD1
TGTGCCAGCAGTTTATCGTGGACAGGGAGCTATGGCTACACCTTC
CASSLSWTGSYGYTF
>-|TRBJ1-1|TRBV6-6|-
TGTGCCAGCAGTTATGGGGAGGACACTGAAGCTTTCTTT
CASSYGEDTEAFF
>few|TRBJ1-1|TRBV19|-
TGTGCCAGTACGAGGGGTGGCACTGAAGCTTTCTTT
CASTRGGTEAFF
>-|TRBJ2-1|TRBV7-2|TRBD2
TGTGCCAGCAGCCTGAGCGGGGGCACCTACAATGAGCAGTTCTTC
CASSLSGGTYNEQFF
>-|TRBJ2-7|TRBV11-2|-
TGTGCCAGCAGCTGGAAACAGGCTTCTTGGGCCTACGAGCAGTACTTC
CASSWKQASWAYEQYF
>-|TRBJ1-2|TRBV10-3|-
TGTGCCATCAGTGAAGTCCGGGACCGCTATGGCTACACCTTC
CAISEVRDRYGYTF
>few|TRBJ1-5|TRBV2|TRBD1
TGTGCCAGCATGGGGCAGGGGGCAAATCAGCCCCAGCATTTT
CASMGQGANQPQHF
>-|TRBJ1-2|TRBV7-9|-
TGTGCCAGCAGCCCGATGTACTATGGCTACACCTTC
CASSPMYYGYTF
>medium-sized|TRBJ1-1|TRBV19|-
TGTGCCAGTAGTATCAACAGGGCGACTGAAGCTTTCTTT
CASSINRATEAFF
>-|TRBJ2-7|TRBV6-5|TRBD2
TGTGCCAGCAGTTTCTTAGCGGGTCCCTCCTACGAGCAGTACTTC
CASSFLAGPSYEQYF
>-|TRBJ2-5|TRBV2|-
TGTGCCAGCACCCACGCCCCACCAGGGGCCGGGAGAGAGACCCAGTACTTC
CASTHAPPGAGRETQYF
>-|TRBJ2-7|TRBV7-3|TRBD2
TGTGCCAGCAGCTTATTTTCGGGGGGAAGCTACGAGCAGTACTTC
CASSLFSGGSYEQYF
>once|TRBJ1-2|TRBV19|-
TGTGCCAGTACTGATGGCGGGCAGTCGCCTGATAACTATGGCTACACCTTC
CASTDGGQSPDNYGYTF
>-|TRBJ2-5|TRBV18|-
TGTGCCAGCTCACCCGGCGAACAAGAGACCCAGTACTTC
CASSPGEQETQYF
>few|TRBJ2-2|TRBV9|TRBD2
TGTGCCAGCAGCGTAGTTCCAGCGGGGGGGCCGAACACCGGGGAGCTGTTTTTT
CASSVVPAGGPNTGELFF
>-|TRBJ1-3|TRBV10-3|-
TGTGCCATCAGTGAAACAGGGTATGGCGGAAACACCATATATTTT
CAISETGYGGNTIYF
>-|TRBJ2-7|TRBV27|TRBD2
TGTGCCAGCAGTTTTGGGACTAGCTACGAGCAGTACTTC
CASSFGTSYEQYF
>many|TRBJ2-1|TRBV7-3|TRBD2
TGTGCCAGCAGCCCTCGTCCAGCGGGAGGCTCTGAGCAGTTCTTC
CASSPRPAGGSEQFF
>-|TRBJ1-2|TRBV6-6|TRBD1
TGTGCCAGCAGTAGACAGGGTTACGATGGCTACACCTTC
CASSRQGYDGYTF
>-|TRBJ2-5|TRBV11-2|TRBD2
TGTGCCAGCAGCTTGGGTAGGACTAGCGGCCAAGAGACCCAGTACTTC
CASSLGRTSGQETQYF
>-|TRBJ2-7|TRBV5-4|-
TGTGCCAGCAGCTTATGGGACCAGGGCTCCTACGAGCAGTACTTC
CASSLWDQGSYEQYF
>-|TRBJ2-3|TRBV15|-
TGTGCCACCAGCCGAGTGGACTGGGCCTCTTTGGGTACGCAGTATTTT
CATSRVDWASLGTQYF
>-|TRBJ1-2|TRBV27|TRBD1
TGTGCCAGCAGACGGCCAGGGGGCCTTGGCTATGGCTACACCTTC
CASRRPGGLGYGYTF
>-|TRBJ2-1|TRBV7-3|-
TGTGCCAGCAGCTCCTCAGCGGGCTCCTACAATGAGCAGTTCTTC
CASSSSAGSYNEQFF
>-|TRBJ2-1|TRBV6-5|-
TGTGCCAGCAGGACCTTAGAGGTTTCCTACAATGAGCAGTTCTTC
CASRTLEVSYNEQFF
>-|TRBJ2-1|TRBV20-1|TRBD1
TGCAGGCAGGACAGGGGAAATGAGCAGTTCTTC
CRQDRGNEQFF